The source of this T cell receptor (beta chain) is a study of T cell responses to AZD1222 COVID-19 vaccine. General study points: The number of AZD1222 recipients seropositive at baseline was only 6 or 7.

CDR1 is WNHNN and CDR2 is SYGVQD in the germline V gene (reference sequence). The V end was cut by 2 bases, the J end by 2 bases, with 11 bases between. The CDR3 sequence is 15 residues long. Method: immunoSEQ multiplex PCR; TCRdb's copy keeps in-frame clones and lacks some. The sample lists approximately 98,000 clones, around 83% occurring once. In regard to this clone: What it recognizes is unknown.

This chain uses TRBV10-1 with TRBJ2-3, with D unclear. Here the sequenced sample was peripheral blood, taken on day 0 of AZD1222 vaccination. The origin of this receptor is an adult in good health. The DNA of the CDR3 is TGCGCCAGCAGTGAGGTGTCCGGAGCCACAGATACGCAGTATTTT. This translates into CASSEVSGATDTQYF.